The T cell receptor beta chain under discussion was sequenced for a study of blood T cells in healthy people across ages. Next came a second PCR, run for about 6 to 11 cycles, which used a sample-barcoded 5' primer along with a J-beta primer mix. TCRdb reprocessed the 5' RACE reads with MiXCR, giving one entry per CDR3 protein. This table has approximately 960,000 distinct CDR3 sequences, 25% to 30% appearing once. This clonotype showed up many times. Between the trimmed V and J ends, which lost 0 bases and 6 bases, there was a span of 9 bases. The germline V gene encodes CDR1 MRHNA and CDR2 SNTAGT. This CDR3 spans 14 amino acids. This sample was also put to use in a study of T cells of mothers and their children.

The genes are TRBV6-4 and TRBJ2-1; D is undetermined. The receptor was derived from a woman aged 40 to 55 in good health. Material for sequencing was blood. CDR3 coding DNA: TGTGCCAGCAGTGACTCTGTTAGCTCCAATGAGCAGTTCTTC. Translation gives CASSDSVSSNEQFF.